This T cell receptor (beta chain) was retrieved from a study of control samples from healthy donors and cancer patients. Libraries were prepared by immunoSEQ multiplex PCR; TCRdb keeps only in-frame clonotypes and omits some of them. The profile shows roughly 12,000 clones, 94% of them singletons. The CDR3 is 15 amino acids. Trimming took 4 bases from V and 2 from J; bases not matched to a gene: 7. In germline, CDR1 is LNHDA, CDR2 SQIVND (reference sequence). Sequences were obtained from PBMCs. The source is a man between 65 and 85 years old with head and neck cancer. V is TRBV19 and J is TRBJ2-7; TRBD2 agrees at 8 bases. The CDR3 bases are TGTGCCAGTAGTAGGGGGACTAGGGGGGCCTACGAGCAGTACTTC. Its translation is CASSRGTRGAYEQYF.